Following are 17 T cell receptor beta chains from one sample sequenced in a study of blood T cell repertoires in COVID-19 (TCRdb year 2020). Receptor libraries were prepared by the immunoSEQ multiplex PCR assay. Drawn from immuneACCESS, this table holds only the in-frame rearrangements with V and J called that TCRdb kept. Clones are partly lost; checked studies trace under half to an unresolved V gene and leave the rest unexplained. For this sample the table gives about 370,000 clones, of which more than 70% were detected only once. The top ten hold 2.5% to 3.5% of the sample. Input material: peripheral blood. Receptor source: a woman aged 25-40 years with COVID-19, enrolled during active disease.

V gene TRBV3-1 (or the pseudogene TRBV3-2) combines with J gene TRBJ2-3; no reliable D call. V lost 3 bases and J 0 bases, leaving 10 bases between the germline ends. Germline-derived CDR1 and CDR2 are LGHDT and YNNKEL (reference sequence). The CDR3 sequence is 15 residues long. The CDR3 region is CASSHLITSTDTQYF. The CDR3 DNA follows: TGTGCCAGCAGCCACCTCATCACTAGCACAGATACGCAGTATTTT.

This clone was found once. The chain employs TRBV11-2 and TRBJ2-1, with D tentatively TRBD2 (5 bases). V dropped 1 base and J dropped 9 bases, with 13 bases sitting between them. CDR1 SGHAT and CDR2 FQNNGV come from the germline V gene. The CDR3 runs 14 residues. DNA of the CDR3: TGTGCCAGCAGCTTAGCGGTCGGGGAAGGTGAGCAGTTCTTC. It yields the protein CASSLAVGEGEQFF.

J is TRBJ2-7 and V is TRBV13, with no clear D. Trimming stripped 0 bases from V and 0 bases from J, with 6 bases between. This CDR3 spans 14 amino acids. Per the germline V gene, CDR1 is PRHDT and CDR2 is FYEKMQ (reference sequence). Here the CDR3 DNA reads TGTGCCAGCAGCTTAGGTCCGGGCTCCTACGAGCAGTACTTC. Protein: CASSLGPGSYEQYF.

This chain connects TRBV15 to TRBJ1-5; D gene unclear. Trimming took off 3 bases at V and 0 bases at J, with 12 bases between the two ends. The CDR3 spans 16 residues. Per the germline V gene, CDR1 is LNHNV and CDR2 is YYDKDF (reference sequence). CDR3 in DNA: TGTGCCACCAGCAGTCGCGGAGTTTATAGCAATCAGCCCCAGCATTTT. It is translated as CATSSRGVYSNQPQHF.

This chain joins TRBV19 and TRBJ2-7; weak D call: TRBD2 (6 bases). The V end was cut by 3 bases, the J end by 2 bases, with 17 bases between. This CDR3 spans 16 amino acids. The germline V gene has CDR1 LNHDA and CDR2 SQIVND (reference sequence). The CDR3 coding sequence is TGTGCCAGTAGTATGGGGGGAACGGATGAGGCCTACGAGCAGTACTTC. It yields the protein CASSMGGTDEAYEQYF.

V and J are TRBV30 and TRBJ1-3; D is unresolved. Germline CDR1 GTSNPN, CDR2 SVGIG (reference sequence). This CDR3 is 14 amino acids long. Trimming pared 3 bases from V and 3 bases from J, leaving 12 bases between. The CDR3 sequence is CAWSGGVFGNTIYF. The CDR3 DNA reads TGTGCCTGGAGCGGAGGTGTTTTTGGAAACACCATATATTTT. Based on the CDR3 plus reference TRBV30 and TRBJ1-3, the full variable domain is SQTIHQWPATLVQPVGSPLSLECTVEGTSNPNLYWYRQAAGRGLQLLFYSVGIGQISSEVPQNLSASRPQDRQFILSSKKLLLSDSGFYLCAWSGGVFGNTIYFGEGSWLTVV.

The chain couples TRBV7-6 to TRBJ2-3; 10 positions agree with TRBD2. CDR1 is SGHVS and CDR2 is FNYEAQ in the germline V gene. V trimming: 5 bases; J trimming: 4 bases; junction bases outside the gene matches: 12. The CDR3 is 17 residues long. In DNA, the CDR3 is TGTGCCAGCAGCCCTCGGATAGCGGGGGGAGGGGCAGATACGCAGTATTTT. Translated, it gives CASSPRIAGGGADTQYF.

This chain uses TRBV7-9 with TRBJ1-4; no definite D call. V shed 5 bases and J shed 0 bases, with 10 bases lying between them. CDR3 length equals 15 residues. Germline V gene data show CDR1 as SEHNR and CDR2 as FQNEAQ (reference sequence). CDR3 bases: TGTGCCAGCAGCCCCGGCGGGGCAACTAATGAAAAACTGTTTTTT. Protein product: CASSPGGATNEKLFF.

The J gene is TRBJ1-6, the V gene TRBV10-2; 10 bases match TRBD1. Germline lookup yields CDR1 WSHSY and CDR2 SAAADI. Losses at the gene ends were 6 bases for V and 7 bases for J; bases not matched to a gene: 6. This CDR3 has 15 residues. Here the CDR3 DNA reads TGCGCCAGCAGAACCGGGACAGGGGCCAATTCACCCCTCCACTTT. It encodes CASRTGTGANSPLHF.

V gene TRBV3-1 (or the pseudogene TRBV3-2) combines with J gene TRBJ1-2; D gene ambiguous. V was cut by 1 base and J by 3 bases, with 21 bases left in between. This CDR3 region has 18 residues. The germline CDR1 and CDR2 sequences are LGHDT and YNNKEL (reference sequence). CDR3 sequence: CASSQVFGVRESHYGYTF. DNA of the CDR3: TGTGCCAGCAGCCAAGTTTTCGGTGTGAGGGAGTCACACTATGGCTACACCTTC.

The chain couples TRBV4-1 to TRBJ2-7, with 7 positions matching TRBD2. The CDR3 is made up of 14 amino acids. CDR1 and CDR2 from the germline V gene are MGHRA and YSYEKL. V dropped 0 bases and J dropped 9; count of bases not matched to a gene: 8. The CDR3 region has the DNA TGCGCCAGCAGCCAAGATCGGGGGGAGTTTGTGCAGTACTTC. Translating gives CASSQDRGEFVQYF.

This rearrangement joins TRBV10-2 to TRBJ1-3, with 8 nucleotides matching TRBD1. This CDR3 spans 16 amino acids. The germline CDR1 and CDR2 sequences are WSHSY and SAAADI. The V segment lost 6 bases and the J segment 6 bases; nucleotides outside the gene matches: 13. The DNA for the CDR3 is TGCGCCAGCAGCCTACTAAGACAGGGGAGGAAAAACACCATATATTTT. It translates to CASSLLRQGRKNTIYF.

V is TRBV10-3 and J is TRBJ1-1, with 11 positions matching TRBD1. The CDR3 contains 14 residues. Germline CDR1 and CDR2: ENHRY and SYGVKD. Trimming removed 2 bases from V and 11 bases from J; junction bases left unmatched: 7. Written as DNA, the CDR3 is TGTGCCATCAGTGAGGGACAGGGGGCCTCTGGCGCTTTCTTT. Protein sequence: CAISEGQGASGAFF.

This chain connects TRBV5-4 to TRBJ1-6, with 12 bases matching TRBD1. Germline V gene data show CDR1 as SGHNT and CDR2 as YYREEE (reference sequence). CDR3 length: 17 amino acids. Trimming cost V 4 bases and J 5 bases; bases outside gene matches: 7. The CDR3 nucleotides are TGTGCCAGCAGCGCACCGGGACAGGGGGCGGATAATTCACCCCTCCACTTT. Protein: CASSAPGQGADNSPLHF.

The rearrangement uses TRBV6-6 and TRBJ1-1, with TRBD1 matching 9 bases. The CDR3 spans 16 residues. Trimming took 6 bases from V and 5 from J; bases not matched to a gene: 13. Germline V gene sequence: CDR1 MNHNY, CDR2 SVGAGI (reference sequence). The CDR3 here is CASSHKGTGRGTEAFF. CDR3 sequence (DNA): TGTGCCAGCAGCCACAAAGGGACAGGGCGCGGAACTGAAGCTTTCTTT.

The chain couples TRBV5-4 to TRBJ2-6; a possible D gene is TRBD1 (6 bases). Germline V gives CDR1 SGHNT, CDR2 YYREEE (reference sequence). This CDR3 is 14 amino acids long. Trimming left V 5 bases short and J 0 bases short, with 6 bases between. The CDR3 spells CASRDSSGANVLTF. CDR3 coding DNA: TGTGCCAGCAGGGACAGCTCTGGGGCCAACGTCCTGACTTTC.

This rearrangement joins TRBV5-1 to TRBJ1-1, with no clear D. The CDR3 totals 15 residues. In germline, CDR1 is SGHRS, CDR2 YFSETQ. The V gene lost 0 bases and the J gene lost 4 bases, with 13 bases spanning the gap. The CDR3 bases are TGCGCCAGCAGCTTGGCGGGTTTAGGGAGCACTGAAGCTTTCTTT. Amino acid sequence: CASSLAGLGSTEAFF. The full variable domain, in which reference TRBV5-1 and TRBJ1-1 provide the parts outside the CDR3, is KAGVTQTPRYLIKTRGQQVTLSCSPISGHRSVSWYQQTPGQGLQFLFEYFSETQRNKGNFPGRFSGRQFSNSRSEMNVSTLELGDSALYLCASSLAGLGSTEAFFGQGTRLTVV.